The clone carrying this T cell receptor beta chain was found once. What it binds is not known. The CDR3 is 15 residues long. Trimming at V came to 4 bases and at J to 2 bases, leaving 6 bases not matched to a gene. The germline V gene encodes CDR1 LNHDA and CDR2 SQIVND (reference sequence). The entry originates in a study of neoadjuvant anti-PD-1 for oral cavity cancer. Study information: Nivolumab at 3 mg/kg was mostly given biweekly, three to four doses, pre-surgery.

Overall study results and limits: Each response group had just a few patients in TCR analyses.

Time point denoted: after neoadjuvant nivolumab, at surgical resection. These newly diagnosed stage II-IVA oral cavity squamous cell carcinoma patients had no prior systemic or radiation treatment. PBMC libraries mostly used around 500 ng of input genomic DNA, with six replicates per sample. Sequencing was performed with immunoSEQ multiplex PCR; in TCRdb, only in-frame clones are kept and a portion is missing. The sample carries just over 65,000 clones, more than 75% recorded once. The rearrangement joins TRBV19 to TRBJ2-7, with 9 bases fitting TRBD2. The receptor comes from a person aged 35-79 years with oral cavity squamous cell carcinoma. Here the sequenced sample was PBMCs, taken after nivolumab (anti-PD-1) treatment. The CDR3: CASSTVAGAPYEQYF. The CDR3 DNA is TGTGCCAGTAGTACGGTAGCGGGAGCACCCTACGAGCAGTACTTC. The variable domain in full, completed from reference TRBV19 and TRBJ2-7, reads DGGITQSPKYLFRKEGQNVTLSCEQNLNHDAMYWYRQDPGQGLRLIYYSQIVNDFQKGDIAEGYSVSREKKESFPLTVTSAQKNPTAFYLCASSTVAGAPYEQYFGPGTRLTVT.